This record looks at one T cell receptor (beta chain) sequence and its context. This clonotype occurred many times. The clone's antigen remains unknown. No base quality information exists; no much larger clone differs at one position. The healthy controls were volunteers from a blood bank in Maryland, USA. TCR libraries for sorted subsets were made from 800,000 to 1,000,000 sorted CD4+ or CD8+ T cells. Peripheral blood was subjected to Ficoll-Hypaque density gradient centrifugation to isolate PBMCs, which were then cryopreserved in liquid nitrogen. The study also sequenced paired sorted CD4+ and CD8+ subsets from healthy controls, HAM/TSP patients and MS patients. This specimen belongs to a study of neurological immune-mediated disorders (dated by TCRdb to 2018 to 2020). Describing the broader study: Peripheral blood TCR-beta repertoires from patients with HTLV-I-associated myelopathy (HAM/TSP), patients with multiple sclerosis, and healthy controls were compared in the study using UMI-based sequencing. The cohort comprised 68 subjects: 15 or so HAM/TSP patients, some 34 multiple sclerosis patients and about 20 healthy controls. The roughly 110 TCR-beta libraries included longitudinal samples, technical triplicates and paired sorted CD4+ and CD8+ T-cell subsets alongside PBMC samples. What the study reported, not specific to this receptor: TCR clonal expansion was highest in HAM/TSP patients and lowest in MS patients, with MS patients falling below even healthy controls. Across subjects, expanded clones never shared an identical CDR3 amino acid sequence, which suggests that the TCR-beta repertoires in every group were private.

V ends up 3 bases short and J 6 bases short, with an unmatched junction base count of 12. CDR1 MGHRA and CDR2 YSYEKL were looked up in the germline V gene. The CDR3 covers 17 residues, taking in both the cysteine and the phenylalanine. CDR3 DNA only is kept here, 51 bases in frame from base 1. To synthesize cDNA, template-switch 5'RACE was performed with a primer carrying a 10-nucleotide random unique molecular identifier so that each TCR transcript was tagged. Each sequencing run produced over 160 million TCR-beta sequences covering 15-18 subjects. Total RNA was extracted with the RNeasy kit. The KAPA Real-time Library Amplification kit was used to amplify TCR-beta VDJ regions with primers targeting the TCR constant region and the 5'RACE anchor. A first PCR added sample indexes and Illumina adaptors, and a second PCR then raised library yield. After Ampure bead purification, the TCR product of roughly 650 bp was size-selected on a 2% E-gel SizeSelection system. Before pooling, libraries had their quality checked on a Bioanalyzer, their concentration measured with Qubit, and their quantity determined with the Kapa Library Quantification kit. An Illumina HiSeq 2500 was used to sequence the libraries paired-end at 2 x 150 bp. To increase sequence diversity, roughly 24-31% phiX was spiked into each library pool. As for the original processing: The quality-filtered reads were processed with the UMI-based MiGEC pipeline, whose error correction step removed more than 90% of the raw TCR sequences. VDJ genes were aligned to IMGT germline references, and clonotypes were defined by unique CDR3 amino acid sequence plus V-J genes. VDJtools evaluated clonal expansion, Shannon diversity and CDR3 relatedness (CalcPairwiseDistances, ClusterSamples); CLCbio workbench built phylogenetic trees. Using coefficient-of-variation modelling across technical triplicates, the study counted a clone as expanded if it had at least 8 unique UMIs. TCRdb applied fastp at Q25 and MiXCR to the public reads, then kept only in-frame beta chains. Entries that share a CDR3 protein sequence are merged under the most common genes and DNA. The V and J calls and clone size come from TCRdb's table, not from the authors' own analysis. The sample includes over 11,000 distinct CDR3 sequences, with 6.5% to 8% observed a single time. Clones ranked in the top ten supply roughly 24% of the sample.

The sequence was obtained from a woman in her thirties or forties in good health. Material for sequencing was CD8+ T cells from blood. The rearrangement joined TRBV4-1 to TRBJ2-2; TRBD1 matches 8 bases in the middle. At the DNA level, the sequence is TGCGCCAGCAGCCACCAGCTGGACAGGGAGGTCCCCGGGGAGCTGTTTTTT. It translates to CASSHQLDREVPGELFF.